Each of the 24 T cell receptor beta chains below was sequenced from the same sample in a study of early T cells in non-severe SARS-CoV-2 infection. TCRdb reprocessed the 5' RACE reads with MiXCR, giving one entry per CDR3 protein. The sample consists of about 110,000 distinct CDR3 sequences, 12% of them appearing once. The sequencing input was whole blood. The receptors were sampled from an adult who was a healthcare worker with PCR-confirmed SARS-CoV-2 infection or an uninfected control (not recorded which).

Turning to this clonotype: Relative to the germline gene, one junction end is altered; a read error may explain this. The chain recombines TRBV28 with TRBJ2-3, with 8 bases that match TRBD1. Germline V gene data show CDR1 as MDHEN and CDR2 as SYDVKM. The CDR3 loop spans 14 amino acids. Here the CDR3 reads CASSPGQGADTRYF. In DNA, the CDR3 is TGTGCCAGCAGTCCCGGACAGGGCGCAGATACGCGGTATTTT.

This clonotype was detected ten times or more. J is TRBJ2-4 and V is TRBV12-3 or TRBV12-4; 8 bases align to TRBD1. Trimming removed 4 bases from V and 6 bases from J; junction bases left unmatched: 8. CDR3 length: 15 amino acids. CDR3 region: CASSSLTGGGNIQYF. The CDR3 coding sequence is TGTGCCAGCAGTTCCCTCACAGGGGGTGGAAACATTCAGTACTTC.

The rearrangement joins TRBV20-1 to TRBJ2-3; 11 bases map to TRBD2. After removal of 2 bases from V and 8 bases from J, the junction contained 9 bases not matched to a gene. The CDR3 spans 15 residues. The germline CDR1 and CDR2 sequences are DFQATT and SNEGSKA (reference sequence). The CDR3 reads CSARQLAGGVGTQYF. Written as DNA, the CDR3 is TGCAGTGCTAGACAGCTAGCGGGAGGAGTAGGTACGCAGTATTTT.

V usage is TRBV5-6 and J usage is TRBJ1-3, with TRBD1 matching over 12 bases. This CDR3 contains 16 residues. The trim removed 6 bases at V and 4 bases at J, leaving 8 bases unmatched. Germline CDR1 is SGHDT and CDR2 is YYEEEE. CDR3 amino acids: CASTMPGQGAGNTIYF. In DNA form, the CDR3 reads TGTGCCAGCACCATGCCGGGACAGGGGGCAGGAAACACCATATATTTT.

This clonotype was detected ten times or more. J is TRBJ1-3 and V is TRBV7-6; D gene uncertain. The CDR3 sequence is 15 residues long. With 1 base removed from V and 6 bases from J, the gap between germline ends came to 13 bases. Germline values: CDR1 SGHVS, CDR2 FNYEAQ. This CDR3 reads CASSLVPNGENTIYF. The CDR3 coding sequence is TGTGCCAGCAGCTTAGTCCCCAACGGGGAAAACACCATATATTTT.

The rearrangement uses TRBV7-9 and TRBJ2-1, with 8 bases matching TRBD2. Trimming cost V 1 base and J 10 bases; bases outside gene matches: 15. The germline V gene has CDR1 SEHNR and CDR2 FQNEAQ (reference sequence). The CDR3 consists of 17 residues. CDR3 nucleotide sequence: TGTGCCAGCAGCTTAGGGATAGCGGGAACCCCTTCGAAGGAGCAGTTCTTC. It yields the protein CASSLGIAGTPSKEQFF.

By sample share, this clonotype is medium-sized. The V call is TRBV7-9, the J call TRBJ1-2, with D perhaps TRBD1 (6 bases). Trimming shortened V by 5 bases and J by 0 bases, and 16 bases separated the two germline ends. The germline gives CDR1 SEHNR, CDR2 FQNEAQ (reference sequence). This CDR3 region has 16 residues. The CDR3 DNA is TGTGCCAGCAGCCCAAATCAGGGGCCAGCTAACTATGGCTACACCTTC. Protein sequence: CASSPNQGPANYGYTF.

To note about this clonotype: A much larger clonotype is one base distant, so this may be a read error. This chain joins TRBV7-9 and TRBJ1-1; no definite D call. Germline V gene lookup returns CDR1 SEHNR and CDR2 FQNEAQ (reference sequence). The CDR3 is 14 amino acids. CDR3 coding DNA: TGTGCCGGCAGCTTAGGTCAAGTGAACACTGAAGCTTTCTTT. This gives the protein CAGSLGQVNTEAFF.

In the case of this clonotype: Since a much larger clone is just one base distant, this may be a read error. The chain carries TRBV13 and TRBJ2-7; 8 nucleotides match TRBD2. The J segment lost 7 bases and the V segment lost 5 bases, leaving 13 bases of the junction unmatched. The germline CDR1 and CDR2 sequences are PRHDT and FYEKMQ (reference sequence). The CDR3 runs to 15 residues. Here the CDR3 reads CASSPSRAGVSEQYF. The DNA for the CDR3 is TGTGCCAGCAGCCCCTCGCGAGCGGGAGTAAGTGAGCAGTACTTC.

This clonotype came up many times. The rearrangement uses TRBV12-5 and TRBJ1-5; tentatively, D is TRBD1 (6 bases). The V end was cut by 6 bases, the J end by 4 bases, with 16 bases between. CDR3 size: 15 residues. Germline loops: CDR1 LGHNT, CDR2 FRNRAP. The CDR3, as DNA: TGTGCTAGTGGCGGGGGCCTCATGGGTAATCAGCCCCAGCATTTT. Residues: CASGGGLMGNQPQHF.

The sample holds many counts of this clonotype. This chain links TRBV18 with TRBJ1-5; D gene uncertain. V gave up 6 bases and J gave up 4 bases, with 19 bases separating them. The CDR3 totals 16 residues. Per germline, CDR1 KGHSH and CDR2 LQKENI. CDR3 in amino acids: CASSPREGSKNQPQHF. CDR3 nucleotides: TGTGCCAGCTCCCCAAGAGAGGGAAGTAAGAATCAGCCCCAGCATTTT.

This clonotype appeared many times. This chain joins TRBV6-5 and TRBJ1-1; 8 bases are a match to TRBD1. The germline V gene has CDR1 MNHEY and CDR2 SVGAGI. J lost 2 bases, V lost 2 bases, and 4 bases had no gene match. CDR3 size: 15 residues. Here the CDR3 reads CASSYGGQGNTEAFF. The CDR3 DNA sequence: TGTGCCAGCAGTTACGGAGGACAGGGAAACACTGAAGCTTTCTTT.

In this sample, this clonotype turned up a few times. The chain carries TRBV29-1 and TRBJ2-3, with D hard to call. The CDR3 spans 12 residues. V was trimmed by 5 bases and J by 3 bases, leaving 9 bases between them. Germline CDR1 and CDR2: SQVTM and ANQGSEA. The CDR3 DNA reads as TGCAGCGTTCGCGACGGGACAGATACGCAGTATTTT. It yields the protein CSVRDGTDTQYF.

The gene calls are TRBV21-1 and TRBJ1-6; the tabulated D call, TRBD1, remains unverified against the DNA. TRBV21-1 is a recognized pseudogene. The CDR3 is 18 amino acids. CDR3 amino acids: CASSLAEQGSSYNSPLHF. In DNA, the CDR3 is TGTGCCAGCAGCCTGGCGGAACAGGGGAGCTCCTATAATTCACCCCTCCACTTT.

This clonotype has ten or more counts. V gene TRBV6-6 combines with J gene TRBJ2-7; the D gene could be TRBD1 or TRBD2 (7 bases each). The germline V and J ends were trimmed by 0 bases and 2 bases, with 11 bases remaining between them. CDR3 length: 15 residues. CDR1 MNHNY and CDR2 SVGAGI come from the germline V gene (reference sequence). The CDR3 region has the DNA TGTGCCAGCAGTTACTCCCAGGGGGGGACCTACGAGCAGTACTTC. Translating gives CASSYSQGGTYEQYF.

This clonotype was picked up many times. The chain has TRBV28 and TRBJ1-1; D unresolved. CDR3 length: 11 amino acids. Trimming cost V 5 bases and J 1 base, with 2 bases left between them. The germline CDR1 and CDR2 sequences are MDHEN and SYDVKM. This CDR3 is CASSPNTEAFF. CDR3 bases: TGTGCCAGCAGTCCGAACACTGAAGCTTTCTTT.

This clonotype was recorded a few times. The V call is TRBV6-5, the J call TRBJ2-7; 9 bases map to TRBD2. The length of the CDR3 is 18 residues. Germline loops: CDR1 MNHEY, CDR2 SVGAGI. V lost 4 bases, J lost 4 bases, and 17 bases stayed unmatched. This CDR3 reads CASSWVSGRPTRRYEQYF. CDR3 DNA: TGTGCCAGCAGTTGGGTCAGCGGGAGGCCAACTAGGAGGTACGAGCAGTACTTC.

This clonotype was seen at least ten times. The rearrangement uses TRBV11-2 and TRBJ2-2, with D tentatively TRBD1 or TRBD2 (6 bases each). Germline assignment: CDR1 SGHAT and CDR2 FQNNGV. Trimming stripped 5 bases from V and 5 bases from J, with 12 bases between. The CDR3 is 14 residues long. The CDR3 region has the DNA TGTGCCAGCAGCGAACGAGGGGGGACCGGGGAGCTGTTTTTT. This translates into CASSERGGTGELFF.

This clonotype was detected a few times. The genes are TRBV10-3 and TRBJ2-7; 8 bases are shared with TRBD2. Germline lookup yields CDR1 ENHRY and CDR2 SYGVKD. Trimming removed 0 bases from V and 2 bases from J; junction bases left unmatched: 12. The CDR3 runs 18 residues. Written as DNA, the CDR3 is TGTGCCATCAGTGAGTCGAAGGTTAGCAGCGGGAGTACCTACGAGCAGTACTTC. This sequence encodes CAISESKVSSGSTYEQYF.

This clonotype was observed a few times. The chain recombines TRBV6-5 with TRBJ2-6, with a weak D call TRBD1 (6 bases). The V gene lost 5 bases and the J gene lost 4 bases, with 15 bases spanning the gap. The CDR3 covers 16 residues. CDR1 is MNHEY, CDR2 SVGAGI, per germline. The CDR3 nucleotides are TGTGCCAGCAGTACCCGACAGGCCACCGGGGCCAACGTCCTGACTTTC. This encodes CASSTRQATGANVLTF.

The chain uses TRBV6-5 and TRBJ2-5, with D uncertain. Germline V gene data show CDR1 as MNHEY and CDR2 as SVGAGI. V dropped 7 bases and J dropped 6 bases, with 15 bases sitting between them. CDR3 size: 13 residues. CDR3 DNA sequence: TGTGCCAGCACTAGTTCCCTCGGAAAGACCCAGTACTTC. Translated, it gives CASTSSLGKTQYF.

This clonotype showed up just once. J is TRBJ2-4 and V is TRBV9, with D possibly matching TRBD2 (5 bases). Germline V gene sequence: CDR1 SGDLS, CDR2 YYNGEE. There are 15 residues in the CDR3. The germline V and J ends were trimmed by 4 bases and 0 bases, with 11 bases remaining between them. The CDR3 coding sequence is TGTGCCAGCAGCTACGAGGGCTTAGCCAAAAACATTCAGTACTTC. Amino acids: CASSYEGLAKNIQYF.

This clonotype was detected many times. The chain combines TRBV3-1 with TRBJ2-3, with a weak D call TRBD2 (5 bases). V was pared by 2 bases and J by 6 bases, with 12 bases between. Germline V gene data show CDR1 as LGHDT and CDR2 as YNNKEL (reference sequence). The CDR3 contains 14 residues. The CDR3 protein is CASSQLSTRDTQYF. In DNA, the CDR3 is TGTGCCAGCAGCCAATTATCAACTAGGGATACGCAGTATTTT.

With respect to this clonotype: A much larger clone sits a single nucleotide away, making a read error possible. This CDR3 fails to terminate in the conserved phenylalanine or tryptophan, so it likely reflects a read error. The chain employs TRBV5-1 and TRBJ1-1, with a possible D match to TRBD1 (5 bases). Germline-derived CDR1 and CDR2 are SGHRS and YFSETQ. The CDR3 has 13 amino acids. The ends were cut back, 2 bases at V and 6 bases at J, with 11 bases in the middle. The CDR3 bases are TGCGCCAGCAGCTTCCAGGGTGGTCCTGAAGCTTTCTCT. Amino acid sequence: CASSFQGGPEAFS.